This T cell receptor beta chain was found in a study of siplizumab effects on memory and regulatory T cells. The study, taken as a whole, reports: Suppressive function of proliferating Tregs from siplizumab cultures was not confirmed. No assignable naive or memory phenotype existed for roughly 75-97% of proliferating CD4+ or CD8+ clones. Among alloreactive clones, only a minor fraction mapped to unstimulated subsets.

The method was immunoSEQ multiplex PCR; TCRdb's version includes in-frame clones alone and lacks a portion of them. The sample consists of 100,000 or so clones, about 93% of them appearing once. This CDR3 spans 16 amino acids. Looked up from germline, CDR1 is SGHNT and CDR2 is YENEEA. Trimming shortened V by 5 bases and J by 0 bases, and 15 bases separated the two germline ends. Remarks on this clone: Antigen: not known.

The specimen was CD4+ T cells sorted from blood. The receptor's source is a human donor in good health. This chain connects TRBV11-3 to TRBJ2-3; D call uncertain. CDR3 in amino acids: CASSRARQTSTDTQYF. In DNA, the CDR3 is TGTGCCAGCAGCCGCGCCCGGCAGACGAGCACAGATACGCAGTATTTT.